This TCR beta chain came from a study of shared clonotypes between healthy human individuals. Per the study methods: Filtering differed because ImmunoSEQ produced junction-only sequences that carried no quality scores. Generated by immunoSEQ multiplex PCR, the TCRdb table keeps only in-frame clones and is missing some. V and J calls plus clone size are reproduced from that table; the DNA served to infer D and trimming. The table has under 2.5 million clones, about 90% seen once. The TCR was taken from a man aged 18 to 29 in good health. Some clones in this sample may be carry-over from other donors' samples. Sequenced input: naive CD4+ T cells from PBMCs. Subset of the sample: CD45RA+ positively selected.

For the CDR3, the DNA is TGTGCCAGCAGCTCGGCGGGAGGGCAGACCGGGGAGCTGTTTTTT. Translating it yields CASSSAGGQTGELFF. V gene TRBV7-3 combines with J gene TRBJ2-2, with 9 nucleotides matching TRBD2. V lost 4 bases, J lost 5 bases, and 5 bases stayed unmatched. From germline, CDR1 is SGHTA and CDR2 FQGTGA. This CDR3 region has 15 residues. Based on the CDR3 plus reference TRBV7-3 and TRBJ2-2, the full variable domain is GAGVSQTPSNKVTEKGKYVELRCDPISGHTALYWYRQSLGQGPEFLIYFQGTGAADDSGLPNDRFFAVRPEGSVSTLKIQRTERGDSAVYLCASSSAGGQTGELFFGEGSRLTVL.